This T cell receptor (beta chain) comes out of a study of T cells in Graves' hyperthyroidism and ophthalmopathy. Whole-study findings and limits: The model foresaw ophthalmopathy a median around 6 months prior to onset. A model using 13 V-J features told ophthalmopathy apart from stable hyperthyroidism. Also found in blood were most expanded thyroid clonotypes above 0.001.

Germline loops: CDR1 LGHDT, CDR2 YNNKEL (reference sequence). This CDR3 is built from 15 residues. The germline V and J ends were trimmed by 5 bases and 4 bases, with 18 bases remaining between them. The study excluded patients with uncontrolled infection, other autoimmune disease, pregnancy or lactation. The investigators amplified TCR beta CDR3 regions from RNA transcripts. The HTBI primer set drove a first-round RT-PCR of the TCR CDR3. MiXCR, run by TCRdb on the multiplex PCR reads, gives a single entry per CDR3 protein. The sample includes some 530,000 distinct CDR3 sequences, roughly 23% of them seen just once. Note on this clonotype: Antigen specificity is unknown.

The gene calls are TRBV3-1 and TRBJ2-7, with a tentative D call TRBD1 (7 bases). The sequence derives from an older woman with Graves' ophthalmopathy. The sequencing sample was made of blood. CDR3 bases: TGTGCCAGCAGCAATAACCAGGGGGGCTCTTACGAGCAGTACTTC. This sequence encodes CASSNNQGGSYEQYF.